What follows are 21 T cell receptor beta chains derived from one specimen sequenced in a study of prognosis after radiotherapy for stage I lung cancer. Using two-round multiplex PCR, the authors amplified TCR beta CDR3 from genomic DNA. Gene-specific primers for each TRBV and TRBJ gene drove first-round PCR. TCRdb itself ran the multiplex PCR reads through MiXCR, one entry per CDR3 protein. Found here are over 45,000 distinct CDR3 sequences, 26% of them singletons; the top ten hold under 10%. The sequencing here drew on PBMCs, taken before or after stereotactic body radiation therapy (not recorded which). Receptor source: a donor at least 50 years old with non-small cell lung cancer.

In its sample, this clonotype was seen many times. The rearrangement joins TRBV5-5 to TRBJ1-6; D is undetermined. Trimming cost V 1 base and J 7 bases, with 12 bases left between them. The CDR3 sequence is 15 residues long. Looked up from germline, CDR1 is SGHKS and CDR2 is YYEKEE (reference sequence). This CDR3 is CASSLLGISNSPLHF. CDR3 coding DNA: TGTGCCAGCAGCTTGTTAGGGATTTCCAATTCACCCCTCCACTTT. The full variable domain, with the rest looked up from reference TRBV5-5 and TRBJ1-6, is DAGVTQSPTHLIKTRGQQVTLRCSPISGHKSVSWYQQVLGQGPQFIFQYYEKEERGRGNFPDRFSARQFPNYSSELNVNALLLGDSALYLCASSLLGISNSPLHFGNGTRLTVT.

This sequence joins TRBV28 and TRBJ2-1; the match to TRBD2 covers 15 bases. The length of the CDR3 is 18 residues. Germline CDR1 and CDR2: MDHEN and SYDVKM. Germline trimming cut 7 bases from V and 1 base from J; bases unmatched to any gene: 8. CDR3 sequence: CASTPGLAGGPSYNEQFF. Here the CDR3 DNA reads TGTGCCAGCACCCCAGGACTAGCGGGGGGGCCATCCTACAATGAGCAGTTCTTC.

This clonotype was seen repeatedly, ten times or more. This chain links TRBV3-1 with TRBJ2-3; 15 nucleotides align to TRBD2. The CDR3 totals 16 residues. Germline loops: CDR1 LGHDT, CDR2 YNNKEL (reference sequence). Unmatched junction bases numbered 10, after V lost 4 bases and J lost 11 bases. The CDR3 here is CASSLTWTSGGEKQYF. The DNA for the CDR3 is TGTGCCAGCAGCCTTACCTGGACTAGCGGGGGGGAGAAGCAGTATTTT.

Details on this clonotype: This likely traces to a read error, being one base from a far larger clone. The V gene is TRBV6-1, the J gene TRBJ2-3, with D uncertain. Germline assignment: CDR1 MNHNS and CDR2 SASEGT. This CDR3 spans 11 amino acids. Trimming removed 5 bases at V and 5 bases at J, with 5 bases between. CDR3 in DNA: TGTGCCAGCAGTTTAATAGATACGCAGTATTTT. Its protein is CASSLIDTQYF.

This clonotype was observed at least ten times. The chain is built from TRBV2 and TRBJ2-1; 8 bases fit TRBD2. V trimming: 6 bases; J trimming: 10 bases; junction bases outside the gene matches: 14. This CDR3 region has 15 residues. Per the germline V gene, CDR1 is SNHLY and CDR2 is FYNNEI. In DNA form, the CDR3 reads TGTGCCAGCAGCCCCTTGGCGGGGGGACCGCGAGAGCAGTTCTTC. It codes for CASSPLAGGPREQFF.

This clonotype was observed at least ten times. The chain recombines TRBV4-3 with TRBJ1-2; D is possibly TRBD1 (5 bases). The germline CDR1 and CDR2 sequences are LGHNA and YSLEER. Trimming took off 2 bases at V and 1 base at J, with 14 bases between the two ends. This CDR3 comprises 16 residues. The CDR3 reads CASSQTPGQGNYGYTF. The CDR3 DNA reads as TGCGCCAGCAGCCAAACCCCCGGGCAGGGTAACTATGGCTACACCTTC.

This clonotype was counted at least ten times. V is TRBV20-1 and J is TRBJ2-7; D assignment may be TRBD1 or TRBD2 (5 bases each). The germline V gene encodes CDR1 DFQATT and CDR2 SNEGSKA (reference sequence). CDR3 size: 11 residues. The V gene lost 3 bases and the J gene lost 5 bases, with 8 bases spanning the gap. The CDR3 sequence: CSASRGHEQYF. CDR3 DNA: TGCAGTGCTAGTCGGGGACACGAGCAGTACTTC.

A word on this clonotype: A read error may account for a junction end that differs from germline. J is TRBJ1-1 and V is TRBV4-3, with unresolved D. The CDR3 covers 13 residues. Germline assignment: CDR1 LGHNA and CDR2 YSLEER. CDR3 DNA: TGCGCCACCGCGGATATGGTGAACACTGAAGCTTTATTT. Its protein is CATADMVNTEALF.

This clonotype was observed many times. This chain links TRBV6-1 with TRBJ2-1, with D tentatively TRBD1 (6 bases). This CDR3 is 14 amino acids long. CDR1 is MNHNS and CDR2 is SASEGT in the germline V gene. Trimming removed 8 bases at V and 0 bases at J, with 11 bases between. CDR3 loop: CASGKTGSYNEQFF. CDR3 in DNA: TGTGCCAGCGGTAAGACAGGCTCCTACAATGAGCAGTTCTTC.

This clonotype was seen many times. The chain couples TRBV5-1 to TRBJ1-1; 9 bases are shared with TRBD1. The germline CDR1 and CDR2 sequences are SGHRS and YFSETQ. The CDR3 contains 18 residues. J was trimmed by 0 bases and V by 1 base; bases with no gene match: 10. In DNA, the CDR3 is TGCGCCAGCAGCTTGACCCGGACAGGGGCCAGTATGAACACTGAAGCTTTCTTT. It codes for CASSLTRTGASMNTEAFF.

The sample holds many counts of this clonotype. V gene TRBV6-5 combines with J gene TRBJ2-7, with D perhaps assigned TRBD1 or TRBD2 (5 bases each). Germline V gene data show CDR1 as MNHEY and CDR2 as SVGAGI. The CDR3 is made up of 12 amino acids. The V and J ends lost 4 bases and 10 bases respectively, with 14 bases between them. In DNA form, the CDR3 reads TGTGCCAGCAGTTTGGACGTGGGGGAACAGTACTTC. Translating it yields CASSLDVGEQYF.

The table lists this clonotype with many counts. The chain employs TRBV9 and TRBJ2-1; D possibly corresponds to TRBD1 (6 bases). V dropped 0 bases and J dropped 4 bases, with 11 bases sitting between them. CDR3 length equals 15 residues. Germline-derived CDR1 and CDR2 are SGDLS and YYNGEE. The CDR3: CASSVGVGAYNEQFF. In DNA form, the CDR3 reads TGTGCCAGCAGCGTAGGAGTGGGGGCTTACAATGAGCAGTTCTTC. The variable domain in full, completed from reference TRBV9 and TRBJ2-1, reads DSGVTQTPKHLITATGQRVTLRCSPRSGDLSVYWYQQSLDQGLQFLIQYYNGEERAKGNILERFSAQQFPDLHSELNLSSLELGDSALYFCASSVGVGAYNEQFFGPGTRLTVL.

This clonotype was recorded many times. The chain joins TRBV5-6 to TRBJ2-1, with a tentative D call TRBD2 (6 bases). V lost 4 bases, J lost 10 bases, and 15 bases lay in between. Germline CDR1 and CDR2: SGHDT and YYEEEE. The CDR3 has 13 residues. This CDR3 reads CASSLWGDLEQFF. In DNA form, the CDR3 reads TGTGCCAGCAGCCTATGGGGGGACCTAGAGCAGTTCTTC.

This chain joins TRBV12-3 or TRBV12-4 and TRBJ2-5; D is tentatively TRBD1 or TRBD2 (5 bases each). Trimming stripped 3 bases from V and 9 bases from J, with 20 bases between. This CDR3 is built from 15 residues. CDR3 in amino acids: CASSFGTMRVQAQYF. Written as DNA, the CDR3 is TGTGCCAGCAGTTTCGGCACAATGAGGGTACAGGCCCAGTACTTC.

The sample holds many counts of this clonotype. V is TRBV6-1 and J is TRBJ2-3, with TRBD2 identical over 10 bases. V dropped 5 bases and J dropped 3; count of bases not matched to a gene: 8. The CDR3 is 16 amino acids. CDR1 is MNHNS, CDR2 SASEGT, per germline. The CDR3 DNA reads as TGTGCCAGCAGTACCGGGACTAGCGCGGGGACAGATACGCAGTATTTT. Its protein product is CASSTGTSAGTDTQYF.

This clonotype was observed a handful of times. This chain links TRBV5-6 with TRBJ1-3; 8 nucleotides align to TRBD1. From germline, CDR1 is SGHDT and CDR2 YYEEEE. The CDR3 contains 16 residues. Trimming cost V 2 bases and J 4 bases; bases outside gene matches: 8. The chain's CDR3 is CASSFTPTGAGNTIYF. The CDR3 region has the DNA TGTGCCAGCAGCTTTACACCGACAGGGGCAGGAAACACCATATATTTT.

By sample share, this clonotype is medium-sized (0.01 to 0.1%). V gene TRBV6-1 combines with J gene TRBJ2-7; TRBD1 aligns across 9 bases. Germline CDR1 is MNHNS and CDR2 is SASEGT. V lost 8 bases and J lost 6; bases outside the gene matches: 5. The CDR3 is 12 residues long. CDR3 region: CASRDRVGEQYF. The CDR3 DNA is TGTGCCAGCCGGGACAGGGTCGGCGAGCAGTACTTC.

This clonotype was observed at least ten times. This CDR3 is CAWSPNYVGMNTEAFF. CDR3 coding DNA: TGTGCCTGGAGTCCTAATTATGTGGGGATGAACACTGAAGCTTTCTTT. The chain links TRBV30 to TRBJ1-1; D not certain. CDR3 length: 16 residues. V was shortened by 2 bases and J by 0 bases, with 16 bases between the two germline ends. CDR1 and CDR2 from the germline V gene are GTSNPN and SVGIG (reference sequence).

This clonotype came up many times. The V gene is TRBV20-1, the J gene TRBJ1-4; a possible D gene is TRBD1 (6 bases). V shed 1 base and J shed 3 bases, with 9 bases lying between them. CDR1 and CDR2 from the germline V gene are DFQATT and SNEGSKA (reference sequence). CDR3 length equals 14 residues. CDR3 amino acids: CSARGDIPNEKLFF. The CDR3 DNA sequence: TGCAGTGCTAGAGGGGACATCCCTAATGAAAAACTGTTTTTT.

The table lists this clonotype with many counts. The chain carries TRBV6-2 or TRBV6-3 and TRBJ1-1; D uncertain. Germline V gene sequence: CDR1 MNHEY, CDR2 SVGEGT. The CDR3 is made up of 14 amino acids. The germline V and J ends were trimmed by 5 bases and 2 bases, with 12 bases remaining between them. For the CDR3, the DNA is TGTGCCAGCAGTAGACCGGGGATCAACACTGAAGCTTTCTTT. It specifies CASSRPGINTEAFF.

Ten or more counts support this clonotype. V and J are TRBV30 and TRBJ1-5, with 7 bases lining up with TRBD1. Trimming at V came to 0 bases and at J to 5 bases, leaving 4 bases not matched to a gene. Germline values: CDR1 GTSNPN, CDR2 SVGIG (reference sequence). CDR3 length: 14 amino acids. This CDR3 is CAWSVRGGDQPQHF. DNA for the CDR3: TGTGCCTGGAGTGTACGAGGGGGCGATCAGCCCCAGCATTTT. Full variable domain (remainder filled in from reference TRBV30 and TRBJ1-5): SQTIHQWPATLVQPVGSPLSLECTVEGTSNPNLYWYRQAAGRGLQLLFYSVGIGQISSEVPQNLSASRPQDRQFILSSKKLLLSDSGFYLCAWSVRGGDQPQHFGDGTRLSIL.